The rows below give T cell receptor beta chains drawn from one sample of a study of shared clonotypes between healthy human individuals. Here immunoSEQ multiplex PCR was the method, and the copy in TCRdb shows in-frame clones only, minus some. The sample yields 550,000 to 800,000 clones, 90% seen once. The specimen sequenced was memory CD8+ T cells from PBMCs. These receptors all come from a man in his late teens or twenties in good health. Some clones in this sample may be carry-over from other donors' samples. Both conserved end residues are part of each CDR3. D genes are given only for firm matches. A clone size is listed for some rows: how often the clone was seen (once, few, many), or a class if it is expanded.

abundance,v_gene,j_gene,d_gene,CDR3aa,CDR3nt
NA,TRBV29-1,TRBJ2-1,TRBD2,CSVSGDSYNEQFF,TGCAGCGTTAGCGGGGACTCCTACAATGAGCAGTTCTTC
NA,TRBV5-1,TRBJ2-7,TRBD2,CASSALAGEVYEQYF,TGCGCCAGCAGCGCACTAGCGGGAGAAGTCTACGAGCAGTACTTC
NA,TRBV28,TRBJ1-3,NA,CASSFGFSGNTIYF,TGTGCCAGCAGTTTCGGGTTTTCCGGAAACACCATATATTTT
NA,TRBV7-9,TRBJ2-7,TRBD2,CASSYQTSGSDEQYF,TGTGCCAGCAGCTATCAGACTAGCGGGAGCGACGAGCAGTACTTC
NA,TRBV11-2,TRBJ2-7,NA,CASSFTPPGVIGEQYF,TGTGCCAGCAGCTTCACTCCCCCGGGGGTCATCGGCGAGCAGTACTTC
NA,TRBV27,TRBJ2-7,NA,CASGWFEQYF,TGTGCCAGCGGGTGGTTCGAGCAGTACTTC
NA,TRBV19,TRBJ1-1,NA,CASSNQYGINTEAFF,TGTGCCAGTAGTAACCAGTACGGAATTAACACTGAAGCTTTCTTT
once,TRBV2,TRBJ2-3,NA,CASSESTTDTQYF,TGTGCCAGCAGTGAATCCACCACAGATACGCAGTATTTT
NA,TRBV27,TRBJ2-2,TRBD1,CASSLGTGRTTGGELFF,TGTGCCAGCAGTTTAGGGACAGGGAGGACAACAGGCGGGGAGCTGTTTTTT
NA,TRBV15,TRBJ2-1,NA,CATSRSRDFYNEQFF,TGTGCCACCAGCAGATCCCGGGACTTCTACAATGAGCAGTTCTTC
NA,TRBV7-2,TRBJ2-7,TRBD2,CASAYRGGRVLYEQYF,TGTGCCAGCGCGTATAGGGGCGGGAGGGTTCTCTACGAGCAGTACTTC
once,TRBV4-1,TRBJ1-5,NA,CASSPGVGQPQHF,TGCGCCAGCAGCCCCGGGGTGGGACAGCCCCAGCATTTT
NA,TRBV28,TRBJ2-7,TRBD2,CASSLLRETFYEQYF,TGTGCCAGCAGTTTATTGCGGGAGACATTCTACGAGCAGTACTTC
NA,TRBV9,TRBJ2-2,NA,CASSPIGVTNTGELFF,TGTGCCAGCAGCCCGATCGGGGTTACCAACACCGGGGAGCTGTTTTTT
NA,TRBV29-1,TRBJ2-7,TRBD1,CSVRTGSYEQYF,TGCAGCGTCCGGACAGGCTCCTACGAGCAGTACTTC
NA,TRBV5-6,TRBJ2-1,NA,CASSLGENSYNEQFF,TGTGCCAGCAGCTTAGGGGAGAACTCCTACAATGAGCAGTTCTTC
NA,TRBV7-9,TRBJ2-1,NA,CASSWGEQFF,TGTGCCAGCAGCTGGGGAGAGCAGTTCTTC
NA,TRBV27,TRBJ2-7,TRBD2,CASSLGAGEVYEQYF,TGTGCCAGCAGTTTAGGCGCGGGGGAAGTCTACGAGCAGTACTTC
once,TRBV7-9,TRBJ2-4,NA,CASSGLPDWGSNKANIQYF,TGTGCCAGCAGCGGTTTGCCCGACTGGGGCTCCAACAAGGCAAACATTCAGTACTTC
NA,TRBV7-8,TRBJ2-1,TRBD2,CASSRTSGTHNEQFF,TGTGCCAGCAGCCGGACTAGCGGGACCCACAATGAGCAGTTCTTC
NA,TRBV5-1,TRBJ2-1,NA,CASSSHQPYGGNEQFF,TGCGCCAGCAGCTCTCATCAGCCGTACGGGGGCAATGAGCAGTTCTTC
NA,TRBV7-9,TRBJ1-2,NA,CASSSGGLYGYTF,TGTGCCAGCAGCTCGGGGGGTCTATATGGCTACACCTTC
NA,TRBV5-1,TRBJ1-1,NA,CASSLVLRRGNTEAFF,TGCGCCAGCAGCTTGGTTCTTCGGCGGGGGAACACTGAAGCTTTCTTT
NA,TRBV2,TRBJ2-7,NA,CASNSGESEQYF,TGTGCCAGCAACTCTGGGGAAAGCGAGCAGTACTTC
NA,TRBV19,TRBJ2-1,TRBD1,CASSTRTGGDEQFF,TGTGCCAGTAGTACGCGGACAGGGGGGGATGAGCAGTTCTTC
NA,TRBV18,TRBJ2-2,TRBD1,CASSRDRGHTGELFF,TGTGCCAGCTCAAGGGACAGGGGTCACACCGGGGAGCTGTTTTTT
NA,TRBV2,TRBJ1-5,TRBD1,CASSGDSFSNQPQHF,TGTGCCAGCAGTGGGGACAGCTTTAGCAATCAGCCCCAGCATTTT
NA,TRBV29-1,TRBJ2-3,TRBD2,CSVELTSGTDTQYF,TGCAGCGTTGAGTTGACTAGCGGCACAGATACGCAGTATTTT
NA,TRBV28,TRBJ1-1,NA,CASSFSRFTEAFF,TGTGCCAGCAGCTTCTCAAGGTTCACTGAAGCTTTCTTT
NA,TRBV6-5,TRBJ2-5,TRBD1,CASSQQGETQYF,TGTGCCAGCAGTCAACAGGGGGAGACCCAGTACTTC
NA,TRBV29-1,TRBJ1-1,NA,CSVEEAGILAFF,TGCAGCGTAGAAGAAGCTGGTATTTTGGCTTTCTTT
NA,TRBV6-1,TRBJ2-1,NA,CATSDFRGNEQFF,TGTGCCACCAGTGATTTTCGGGGGAATGAGCAGTTCTTC
NA,TRBV5-1,TRBJ2-1,NA,CASSLTTNYNEQFF,TGCGCCAGCAGCTTAACCACAAACTACAATGAGCAGTTCTTC
NA,TRBV6-6,TRBJ2-7,TRBD2,CASSSPPGGDEQYF,TGTGCCAGCAGTTCCCCTCCGGGAGGGGACGAGCAGTACTTC
NA,TRBV7-2,TRBJ2-5,TRBD1,CASRDRAQETQYF,TGTGCCAGCAGGGACAGGGCCCAAGAGACCCAGTACTTC
NA,TRBV4-1,TRBJ2-5,NA,CASSQDMSAQYF,TGCGCCAGCAGCCAAGATATGAGTGCCCAGTACTTC
NA,TRBV5-5,TRBJ1-1,NA,CASSPGLGTEAFF,TGTGCCAGCAGCCCCGGACTGGGGACTGAAGCTTTCTTT
NA,TRBV15,TRBJ2-7,NA,CATSREKGTSSYEQYF,TGTGCCACCAGCAGAGAAAAGGGGACGAGCTCCTACGAGCAGTACTTC
NA,TRBV27,TRBJ2-3,NA,CASSNRLGDTQYF,TGTGCCAGCAGTAACCGGTTAGGAGATACGCAGTATTTT
NA,TRBV19,TRBJ2-1,NA,CASSGKWYDSYNEQFF,TGTGCCAGTAGTGGGAAATGGTACGACTCCTACAATGAGCAGTTCTTC
NA,TRBV29-1,TRBJ2-1,TRBD2,CSVGLADNEQFF,TGCAGCGTTGGACTAGCGGACAATGAGCAGTTCTTC
NA,TRBV7-2,TRBJ2-4,NA,CASSLEGLAKNIQYF,TGTGCCAGCAGCTTAGAGGGACTAGCCAAAAACATTCAGTACTTC
once,TRBV6-5,TRBJ2-7,NA,CASSPEFEQYF,TGTGCCAGCAGTCCCGAGTTCGAGCAGTACTTC
few,TRBV28,TRBJ1-1,NA,CASSRTWNTEAFF,TGTGCCAGCAGTCGCACGTGGAACACTGAAGCTTTCTTT
NA,TRBV27,TRBJ2-7,TRBD2,CASSFAGDHEQYF,TGTGCCAGCAGTTTCGCGGGAGACCACGAGCAGTACTTC
NA,TRBV4-1,TRBJ2-7,NA,CASSQVTVSYEQYF,TGCGCCAGCAGCCAAGTAACAGTTTCCTACGAGCAGTACTTC
once,TRBV10-3,TRBJ1-1,NA,CAISMGGDTEAFF,TGTGCCATCAGTATGGGGGGTGACACTGAAGCTTTCTTT
NA,TRBV7-9,TRBJ2-7,TRBD1,CASSQNRGENYEQYF,TGTGCCAGCAGCCAAAACAGGGGGGAGAACTACGAGCAGTACTTC
NA,TRBV10-1,TRBJ2-7,TRBD2,CASRGLGSSYEQYF,TGCGCCAGCAGGGGACTAGGCAGCTCCTACGAGCAGTACTTC
NA,TRBV7-9,TRBJ1-1,NA,CASTGNTEAFF,TGTGCCAGCACAGGGAACACTGAAGCTTTCTTT
NA,TRBV27,TRBJ1-4,TRBD1,CASSPSSTGGHEKLFF,TGTGCCAGCAGTCCCTCTTCGACAGGGGGCCATGAAAAACTGTTTTTT
NA,TRBV27,TRBJ2-7,TRBD2,CASRPSGRATYEQYF,TGTGCCAGCAGGCCGAGTGGGAGGGCCACCTACGAGCAGTACTTC
NA,TRBV29-1,TRBJ2-1,TRBD2,CSVDKRELNADEQFF,TGCAGCGTTGACAAGCGGGAGTTGAATGCTGATGAGCAGTTCTTC
few,TRBV28,TRBJ2-1,NA,CASSTQGQDHNEQFF,TGTGCCAGCAGTACCCAGGGGCAGGACCACAATGAGCAGTTCTTC
once,TRBV27,TRBJ2-7,NA,CASSPGPYSYEQYF,TGTGCCAGCAGTCCCGGGCCCTATTCCTACGAGCAGTACTTC